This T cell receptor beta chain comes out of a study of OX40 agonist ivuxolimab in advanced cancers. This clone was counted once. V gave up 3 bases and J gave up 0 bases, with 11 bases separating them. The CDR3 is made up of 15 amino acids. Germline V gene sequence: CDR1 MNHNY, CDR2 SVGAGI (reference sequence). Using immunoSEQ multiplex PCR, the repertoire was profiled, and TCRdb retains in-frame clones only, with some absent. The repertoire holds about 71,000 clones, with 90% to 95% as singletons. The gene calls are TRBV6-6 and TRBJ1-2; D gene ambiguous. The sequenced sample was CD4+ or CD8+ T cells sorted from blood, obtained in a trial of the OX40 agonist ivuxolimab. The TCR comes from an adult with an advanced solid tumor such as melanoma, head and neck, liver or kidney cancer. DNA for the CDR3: TGTGCCAGCAGTTATGGAACAGAAGCTAACTATGGCTACACCTTC. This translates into CASSYGTEANYGYTF.